In its sample, the clone carrying this T cell receptor (beta chain) was seen once. Antigen specificity is unknown. The data stem from a study of cytomegalovirus exposure and HLA in healthy donors. Study results and limitations: More than 150 TCR beta chains were listed as cytomegalovirus-associated. Donors were assumed by presence/absence analyses to have roughly uniform sequencing depth.

PCR was performed using 60 Vbeta and 13 Jbeta primers. Method: immunoSEQ multiplex PCR; TCRdb's copy keeps in-frame clones and lacks some. This sample has hundreds of thousands of clones, with 65% to 85% found just once. The V end was cut by 6 bases, the J end by 3 bases, with 11 bases between. This CDR3 region has 13 residues. CDR1 is SGHNT and CDR2 is YENEEA in the germline V gene. Sequenced material: PBMCs. The chain uses TRBV11-3 and TRBJ1-1; tentatively, D is TRBD1 (5 bases). This receptor was taken from a man in his thirties or forties in good health and CMV-seronegative. The CDR3 region has the DNA TGTGCCAGCAGTTTCAGGGTTCACACTGAAGCTTTCTTT. This codes for CASSFRVHTEAFF.